The 9 T cell receptor beta chains listed next were all sequenced from one sample in a study of shared clonotypes between healthy human individuals. Sequencing was performed with immunoSEQ multiplex PCR; in TCRdb, only in-frame clones are kept and a portion is missing. The table has under 600,000 clones, less than 98% seen once. The sample consisted of naive CD4+ T cells sorted from blood. Subset specified: CD45RA+ positively selected. Receptor source: a woman in her 30s in good health.

The V and J genes are TRBV7-2 and TRBJ2-7; possibly TRBD2 for D (7 bases). Trimming stripped 5 bases from V and 2 bases from J, with 22 bases between. The germline CDR1 and CDR2 sequences are SGHTA and FQGNSA. The CDR3 has 17 residues. The CDR3 sequence is CASSGRPGGPSPYEQYF. Written as DNA, the CDR3 is TGTGCCAGCAGCGGGCGCCCCGGGGGGCCCTCCCCCTACGAGCAGTACTTC.

The rearrangement links TRBV19 to TRBJ1-4, with D perhaps TRBD1 (6 bases). Deletions cut 6 bases from V and 7 bases from J, with 12 bases between. The CDR3 sequence is 13 residues long. The germline gives CDR1 LNHDA, CDR2 SQIVND (reference sequence). CDR3 DNA sequence: TGTGCCAGTAGCAGGGGAGAAGGTGAAAAACTGTTTTTT. Translated: CASSRGEGEKLFF.

This chain joins TRBV10-3 and TRBJ2-1; 11 bases are a match to TRBD1. There are 13 residues in the CDR3. The trim removed 6 bases at V and 6 bases at J, leaving 1 base unmatched. CDR1 and CDR2 from the germline V gene are ENHRY and SYGVKD. The CDR3 protein is CAIRGTGGNEQFF. DNA for the CDR3: TGTGCCATCAGGGGGACAGGGGGCAATGAGCAGTTCTTC.

V is TRBV5-1 and J is TRBJ2-7, with 9 bases lining up with TRBD1. In germline, CDR1 is SGHRS, CDR2 YFSETQ. This CDR3 spans 14 amino acids. After removal of 4 bases from V and 9 bases from J, the junction contained 11 bases not matched to a gene. The CDR3 DNA sequence: TGCGCCAGCAGCCCGGGACAGGGCCGAATGGGGCAGTACTTC. Protein sequence: CASSPGQGRMGQYF. Drawing the rest from reference TRBV5-1 and TRBJ2-7, the complete variable domain is KAGVTQTPRYLIKTRGQQVTLSCSPISGHRSVSWYQQTPGQGLQFLFEYFSETQRNKGNFPGRFSGRQFSNSRSEMNVSTLELGDSALYLCASSPGQGRMGQYFGPGTRLTVT.

Concerning this clone: Other DNA sequences in this sample translate to the same CDR3. The J gene is TRBJ2-7, the V gene TRBV2; 12 bases match TRBD2. V lost 3 bases to trimming and J lost 4 bases; unmatched junction nucleotides: 1. The CDR3 covers 14 residues. Germline assignment: CDR1 SNHLY and CDR2 FYNNEI. The chain's CDR3 is CASSETSGGYEQYF. Written as DNA, the CDR3 is TGTGCCAGCAGTGAGACTAGCGGGGGTTACGAGCAGTACTTC.

This chain uses TRBV11-2 with TRBJ1-2; D might be TRBD1 (5 bases). This CDR3 contains 12 residues. V lost 5 bases and J 4 bases, leaving 8 bases between the germline ends. Germline V gene sequence: CDR1 SGHAT, CDR2 FQNNGV. For the CDR3, the DNA is TGTGCCAGCAGCCCCCAGGGCTATGGCTACACCTTC. This gives the protein CASSPQGYGYTF.

This chain links TRBV28 with TRBJ1-5, with D uncertain. In germline, CDR1 is MDHEN, CDR2 SYDVKM. The V and J ends lost 3 bases and 5 bases respectively, with 8 bases between them. The CDR3 consists of 13 residues. CDR3 loop: CASSFFLDQPQHF. The CDR3 coding sequence is TGTGCCAGCAGTTTTTTTCTGGATCAGCCCCAGCATTTT.

In this sample, this clone turned up once. The chain links TRBV9 to TRBJ2-5; 9 bases map to TRBD2. The V gene end was trimmed by 3 bases and the J gene end by 3 bases; junction bases not matched to a gene: 15. CDR3 length: 18 amino acids. The germline V gene encodes CDR1 SGDLS and CDR2 YYNGEE. In DNA, the CDR3 is TGTGCCAGCAGCGGCCGGGGAGAGGTGGCGGGAGGGGAAGAGACCCAGTACTTC. Residues: CASSGRGEVAGGEETQYF. Combining the CDR3 with reference TRBV9 and TRBJ2-5 gives the whole variable domain DSGVTQTPKHLITATGQRVTLRCSPRSGDLSVYWYQQSLDQGLQFLIQYYNGEERAKGNILERFSAQQFPDLHSELNLSSLELGDSALYFCASSGRGEVAGGEETQYFGPGTRLLVL.

This rearrangement joins TRBV5-4 to TRBJ2-3; the D gene is possibly TRBD2 (6 bases). The CDR3 loop spans 15 amino acids. Between the trimmed V and J ends, which lost 0 bases and 4 bases, there was a span of 12 bases. Germline lookup yields CDR1 SGHNT and CDR2 YYREEE (reference sequence). Here the CDR3 reads CASSLETSRADTQYF. CDR3 nucleotide sequence: TGTGCCAGCAGCTTGGAAACTAGCCGGGCAGATACGCAGTATTTT. The whole variable domain, remainder taken from reference TRBV5-4 and TRBJ2-3, is ETGVTQSPTHLIKTRGQQVTLRCSSQSGHNTVSWYQQALGQGPQFIFQYYREEENGRGNFPPRFSGLQFPNYSSELNVNALELDDSALYLCASSLETSRADTQYFGPGTRLTVL.